These T cell receptor beta chains were read from a single sample in a study of Graves' ophthalmopathy and Graves' hyperthyroidism. TCRdb fed the multiplex PCR reads into MiXCR, producing one record per CDR3 protein. Of approximately 460,000 distinct CDR3 sequences listed, around 15% are singletons. Sequencing was carried out using blood. Receptors originate from a woman in her 30s with Graves' ophthalmopathy. Both conserved end residues are part of each CDR3. D genes are given only for firm matches. Clone size appears in some rows only: once, few, many, or a class for an expanded clone.

v_gene,j_gene,d_gene,abundance,CDR3nt,CDR3aa
TRBV12-5,TRBJ2-5,-,-,TGTGCTAGTGGTTTGGCGACGCTGGGTTACGGTGAGACCCAGTACTTC,CASGLATLGYGETQYF
TRBV12-3/TRBV12-4,TRBJ2-5,TRBD2,-,TGTGCCAGCAGTCCCCCGGGGGGGCGGAACTATGAAGAGACCCAGTACTTC,CASSPPGGRNYEETQYF
TRBV28,TRBJ1-5,-,many,TGTGCCAGCAGTTTTGAACAGGTTAGCAATCAGCCCCAGCATTTT,CASSFEQVSNQPQHF
TRBV11-1,TRBJ1-1,TRBD1,-,TGTGCCAGCAGCTTAACAGCCGGGACAGAGAACACTGAAGCTTTCTTT,CASSLTAGTENTEAFF
TRBV20-1,TRBJ2-7,-,many,TGCAGTGCTAGCAATGGGCCCACCTACGAGCAGTACTTC,CSASNGPTYEQYF
TRBV19,TRBJ1-2,-,-,TGTGCCAGTACCGCGGCCCAGGACTTGAGGTTCTATGGCTACACCTTC,CASTAAQDLRFYGYTF
TRBV7-9,TRBJ1-1,-,many,TGTGCCAGCAGCTTAGAGGTCGGAGGAGCTTTCTTT,CASSLEVGGAFF
TRBV28,TRBJ1-1,-,many,TGTGCCAGCACCCCAGGGGAGCGGGTTAACACTGAAGCTTTCTTT,CASTPGERVNTEAFF
TRBV6-5,TRBJ2-5,-,many,TGTGCCAGCAGTTACTCCCGGGGGGACAGATGGGAGACCCAGTACTTC,CASSYSRGDRWETQYF
TRBV19,TRBJ1-2,-,-,TGTGCCACTTACAGGAGGCAATATGGCTACACCTTC,CATYRRQYGYTF
TRBV3-1,TRBJ2-4,-,few,TGTGCCAGCAGCCAAGTCGCGGGGGCTAAAAACATTCAGTACTTC,CASSQVAGAKNIQYF
TRBV6-1,TRBJ1-1,-,many,TGTGCCAGCAAGACCGCGGTCCGAGAAGCTTTCTTT,CASKTAVREAFF
TRBV9,TRBJ2-5,TRBD2,many,TGTGCCAGCAGCGTAGAACTTACTAGCGGGCGGGAGACCCAGTACTTC,CASSVELTSGRETQYF
TRBV12-3/TRBV12-4,TRBJ2-2,-,many,TGTGCCAGCAGTTTCCCCGGGGAGCTGTTTTTT,CASSFPGELFF
TRBV7-9,TRBJ1-2,-,many,TGTGCCAGCAGGGAGGAGTATGGCTACACCTTC,CASREEYGYTF
TRBV29-1,TRBJ2-2,-,-,TGCAGCGTTGAAGGGGTGGGACAAGGCACCGGGGAGCTGTTTTTT,CSVEGVGQGTGELFF
TRBV15,TRBJ1-5,-,once,TGTGTCTCCAGCACCGAAACGGTCCATAGCAATCAGCCCCAGCATTTT,CVSSTETVHSNQPQHF
TRBV7-9,TRBJ1-1,-,many,TGTGCCAGCAGCTTAACGAGGGGAGCGACGAACACTGAAGCTTTCTTT,CASSLTRGATNTEAFF
TRBV4-2,TRBJ1-1,-,many,TGTGCAGCAGAAACCGGTACTGAAGCTTTCTTT,CAAETGTEAFF
TRBV28,TRBJ1-2,TRBD1,few,TGTGCCAGCAGCACGGGAAGCAGGGGGGATGGCTACACCTTC,CASSTGSRGDGYTF
TRBV6-1,TRBJ2-5,-,many,TGTGCCAGCAGTGACGAGGCAGGTTCACAAGAGACCCAGTACTTC,CASSDEAGSQETQYF
TRBV12-3/TRBV12-4,TRBJ2-5,TRBD1,many,TGTGCCAGCAGGACAGGGGGCAGGGAGACCCAGTACTTC,CASRTGGRETQYF
TRBV6-1,TRBJ1-3,-,many,TGTGCCAGCAGCCTACGGGTGGACAGCCTCTCTGGAAACACCATATATTTT,CASSLRVDSLSGNTIYF
TRBV28,TRBJ2-7,TRBD2,many,TGTGCCAGCATGATGGGCTTTAGCGGGAGGGCCCCCTTCCAGCAGTACTTC,CASMMGFSGRAPFQQYF
TRBV19,TRBJ1-6,-,many,TGTGCCAGTAGTAGAAAACAACAGGGCAGCTCCTATAATTCACCCCTCCACTTT,CASSRKQQGSSYNSPLHF
TRBV11-2,TRBJ1-1,TRBD1,many,TGTGCCAGCAGCGCCCGAGGACAGGGAGGAGTAGGTGACACTGAAGCTTTCTTT,CASSARGQGGVGDTEAFF
TRBV12-3/TRBV12-4,TRBJ1-2,-,many,TGTGCCAGCAGCCTTTCCCTAAGCTATGGCTACACCTTC,CASSLSLSYGYTF
TRBV20-1,TRBJ2-5,-,many,TGCAGTGCTAGAGATTGGCAAGAGACCCAGTACTTC,CSARDWQETQYF
TRBV5-4,TRBJ2-7,TRBD2,many,TGTGCCAGCAGGAGGGAGCGGGAGCTAGTCTACGAGCAGTACTTC,CASRRERELVYEQYF
TRBV19,TRBJ1-5,-,many,TGTGCCAGTAGTATGGGAGGGTCCTCCAATCAGCCCCAGCATTTT,CASSMGGSSNQPQHF
TRBV6-1,TRBJ1-5,TRBD1,-,TGTGCCAGCAGAGCCTCCGGGACAGGAAGCAATCAGCCCCAGCATTTT,CASRASGTGSNQPQHF
TRBV6-5,TRBJ1-6,-,many,TGTGCCAGCAATTTTGACAGCGATTATTCACCCCTCCACTTT,CASNFDSDYSPLHF
TRBV28,TRBJ1-2,-,many,TGTGCCAGCAGCGTGACGCCACAGGGTTCCTATGGCTACACCTTC,CASSVTPQGSYGYTF
TRBV12-3/TRBV12-4,TRBJ1-1,-,many,TGTGCCAGCAGTTTAGTGTTTGGGACTGAAGCTTTCTTT,CASSLVFGTEAFF
TRBV7-3,TRBJ1-1,-,many,TGTGCCAGCAGCTTATACAGCCGCACTGAAGCTTTCTTT,CASSLYSRTEAFF
TRBV2,TRBJ1-5,-,many,TGTGCCAGCAGACGGTCGGTCGCAGTAAATCAGCCCCAGCATTTT,CASRRSVAVNQPQHF
TRBV12-3/TRBV12-4,TRBJ1-2,-,many,TGTGCCAGCAGTCCATCCCTTCACTATGGCTACACCTTC,CASSPSLHYGYTF
TRBV27,TRBJ1-5,-,many,TGTGCCAGCAGTTCGGCCTTTCGGGGGGAAAGCAATCAGCCCCAGCATTTT,CASSSAFRGESNQPQHF
TRBV12-3/TRBV12-4,TRBJ2-5,TRBD2,many,TGTGTCAGCAGCCGCCGCACTAGCGGATTCCAAGAGACCCAGTACTTC,CVSSRRTSGFQETQYF
TRBV30,TRBJ1-6,TRBD1,many,TGTGCCTGGGGGACAGATGACAACTATAATTCACCCCTCCACTTT,CAWGTDDNYNSPLHF
TRBV13,TRBJ2-7,TRBD2,few,TGTGTCAGCAGCTCTACTGGTCTAGCGGGAGGATTCTACGAGCAGTACTTC,CVSSSTGLAGGFYEQYF
TRBV3-1,TRBJ2-7,TRBD2,-,TGTGCCAGCAGCCCTAGCGGGAACGACGAGCAGTACTTC,CASSPSGNDEQYF
TRBV30,TRBJ2-5,-,few,TGTGCCTGGAGAACGGGACCGGGGACCCAGTACTTC,CAWRTGPGTQYF
TRBV19,TRBJ1-1,-,many,TGTGCCAGTAGTATTTTCGTATTGAACACTGAAGCTTTCTTT,CASSIFVLNTEAFF
TRBV6-1,TRBJ2-7,TRBD2,many,TGTGCCAGCACCCCGGGACTAGCGGGACCCGAGCAGTACTTC,CASTPGLAGPEQYF
TRBV12-3/TRBV12-4,TRBJ2-7,-,many,TGTGCCAGCAGTTTAGGGACAAAAGGGCACGAGCAGTACTTC,CASSLGTKGHEQYF
TRBV10-2,TRBJ2-7,-,-,TGCGCCAGCAGTTACGGGGACCGCGAGCAGTACTTC,CASSYGDREQYF
TRBV20-1,TRBJ2-2,-,many,TGCAGTGCTAGAGATGGGGGCGGGGAGCTGTTTTTT,CSARDGGGELFF
TRBV7-2,TRBJ2-5,-,many,TGTGCCAGCAGCCCGCGGACATTTCCGGGGGAGACCCAGTACTTC,CASSPRTFPGETQYF
TRBV14,TRBJ2-5,-,-,TGTGCCAGCAGCCGACAGGTTACGGAGACCCAGTACTTC,CASSRQVTETQYF
TRBV15,TRBJ2-3,TRBD2,many,TGTGCCACCAGCAGAGATTTCGGCCGGGGGGGCTCGGATACGCAGTATTTT,CATSRDFGRGGSDTQYF
TRBV27,TRBJ2-7,-,many,TGTGCCAGCAGTCCCACGACAGGGACTAAGAACTACGAGCAGTACTTC,CASSPTTGTKNYEQYF
TRBV28,TRBJ1-6,-,many,TGTGCCAGCAGGGGGCCCTATAATTCACCCCTCCACTTT,CASRGPYNSPLHF
TRBV27,TRBJ1-2,-,many,TGTGCCAGCAGTCCCACAAGGCCGGGTGGCTACACCTTC,CASSPTRPGGYTF
TRBV28,TRBJ2-7,-,many,TGTGCCAGCAGTTTATTTAGGGCAGGGAAGCGGAGCGAGCAGTACTTC,CASSLFRAGKRSEQYF
TRBV7-3,TRBJ2-7,TRBD1,many,TGTGCCAGCAGCTACGCCCCCCCCGGGACAGGGACCTACGAGCAGTACTTC,CASSYAPPGTGTYEQYF
TRBV20-1,TRBJ2-7,-,many,TGCAGTGCTTTAGGACAGAGTGGAGGCTACGAGCAGTACTTC,CSALGQSGGYEQYF
TRBV12-3/TRBV12-4,TRBJ1-2,-,many,TGTGCCAGCAGTTTAGGAACGGGAGCTAACTATGGCTACACCTTC,CASSLGTGANYGYTF
TRBV12-3/TRBV12-4,TRBJ1-1,-,-,TGTGCCAGCAGCTTACTGACCCCCGGCGAGGGGAACACTGAAGCTTTCTTT,CASSLLTPGEGNTEAFF
TRBV7-3,TRBJ1-5,TRBD1,many,TGTGCCAGCCAAACACAGGGGGTTCATCAGCCCCAGCATTTT,CASQTQGVHQPQHF